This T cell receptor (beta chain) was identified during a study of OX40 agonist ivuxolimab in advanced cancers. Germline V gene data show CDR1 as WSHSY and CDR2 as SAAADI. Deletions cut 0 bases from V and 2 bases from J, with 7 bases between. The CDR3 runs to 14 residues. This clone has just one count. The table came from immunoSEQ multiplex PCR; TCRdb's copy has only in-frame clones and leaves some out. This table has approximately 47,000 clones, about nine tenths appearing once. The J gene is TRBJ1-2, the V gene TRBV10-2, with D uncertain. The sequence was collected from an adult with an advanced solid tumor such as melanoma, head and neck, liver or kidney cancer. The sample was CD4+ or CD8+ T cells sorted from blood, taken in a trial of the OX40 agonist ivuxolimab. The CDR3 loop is CASSESGGNYGYTF. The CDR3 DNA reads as TGCGCCAGCAGTGAGTCTGGAGGGAACTATGGCTACACCTTC.